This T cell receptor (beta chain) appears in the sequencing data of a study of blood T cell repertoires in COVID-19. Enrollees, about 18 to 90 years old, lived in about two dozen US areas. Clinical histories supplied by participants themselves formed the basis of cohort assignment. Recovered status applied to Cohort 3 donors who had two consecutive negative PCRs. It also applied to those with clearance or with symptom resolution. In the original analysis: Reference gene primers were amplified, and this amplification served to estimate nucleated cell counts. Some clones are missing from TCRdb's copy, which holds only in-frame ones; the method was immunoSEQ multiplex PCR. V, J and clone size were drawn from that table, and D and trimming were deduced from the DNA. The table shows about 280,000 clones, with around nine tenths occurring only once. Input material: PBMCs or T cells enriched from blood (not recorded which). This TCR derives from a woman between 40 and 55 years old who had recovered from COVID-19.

The CDR3 reads CASSLGTSGNEQFF. The CDR3 DNA reads as TGTGCCAGCAGCCTAGGGACTAGCGGGAATGAGCAGTTCTTC. This chain uses TRBV27 with TRBJ2-1, with 12 bases that match TRBD2. Trimming at V came to 6 bases and at J to 7 bases, leaving 4 bases not matched to a gene. Germline-derived CDR1 and CDR2 are MNHEY and SMNVEV (reference sequence). CDR3 length equals 14 residues.